The rows below give T cell receptor beta chains drawn from one sample of a study of primary melanoma T cells and metastatic recurrence. The assay was immunoSEQ multiplex PCR, and TCRdb's table has in-frame clones only and misses some. Altogether 130 to 150 clones are present, about 87% being singletons, with the ten largest covering 15% to 20%. The sequencing sample was made of melanoma tumor tissue. Source of these receptors: a human donor with melanoma. Each CDR3 is given with its conserved first and last residue. D genes are given only for firm matches. Not all rows give a size; the values are once, few, many and, for expanded clones, a class.

size	V	D	J	CDR3	DNA
once	TRBV29-1	-	TRBJ1-5	CSVEGTDSNQPQHF	TGCAGCGTTGAAGGGACAGATAGCAATCAACCCCAGCATTTT
-	TRBV6-8	-	TRBJ2-5	CASSTGTAGQETQYF	TGTGCCAGCAGCACCGGGACGGCTGGACAAGAGACCCAGTACTTC
once	TRBV12-5	-	TRBJ2-7	CASGRRGGYEQYF	TGTGCTAGTGGTCGTAGGGGAGGCTACGAGCAGTACTTC
-	TRBV11-3	TRBD1	TRBJ2-1	CASSPGTGGFEQFF	TGTGCCAGCAGCCCCGGGACAGGGGGCTTTGAGCAGTTCTTC
-	TRBV11-3	-	TRBJ2-1	CASSFRDNPYNEQFF	TGTGCCAGCAGCTTTCGGGACAACCCCTACAATGAGCAGTTCTTC
-	TRBV11-3	-	TRBJ2-7	CASSFSGTQAYEQYF	TGTGCCAGCAGCTTTTCCGGGACCCAAGCCTACGAGCAGTACTTC
few	TRBV19	-	TRBJ2-1	CASSIGAGYNEQFF	TGTGCCAGTAGTATTGGGGCGGGATACAATGAGCAGTTCTTC
-	TRBV6-8	-	TRBJ2-2	CASSLDGNTGELFF	TGTGCCAGCAGCTTGGACGGGAACACCGGGGAGCTGTTTTTT
-	TRBV11-3	-	TRBJ1-4	CASSSSDPGPPTNEKLFF	TGTGCCAGCAGCTCCTCGGACCCGGGCCCCCCAACTAATGAAAAACTGTTTTTT
-	TRBV30	TRBD1	TRBJ2-5	CAWSVRGPETQYF	TGTGCCTGGAGTGTGAGGGGGCCTGAGACCCAGTACTTC
-	TRBV28	TRBD1	TRBJ2-7	CASSSWGQGLAGSYEQYF	TGTGCCAGCAGTTCCTGGGGACAGGGGCTCGCAGGTTCCTACGAGCAGTACTTC
-	TRBV19	-	TRBJ2-1	CASSIGRGATNEQFF	TGTGCCAGTAGTATAGGGAGGGGGGCTACTAATGAGCAGTTCTTC
-	TRBV19	TRBD1	TRBJ1-2	CASSTLDRGAGYTF	TGTGCCAGTAGTACCTTAGACAGGGGAGCTGGCTACACCTTC
once	TRBV6-8	TRBD2	TRBJ2-5	CASSTMTSGQETQYF	TGTGCCAGCAGCACGATGACTAGCGGTCAAGAGACCCAGTACTTC
-	TRBV19	TRBD2	TRBJ2-3	CASRLAGGPDTQYF	TGTGCCAGTAGGCTAGCGGGAGGGCCGGATACGCAGTATTTT
-	TRBV28	TRBD1	TRBJ2-5	CATRYRTGAYQETQYF	TGTGCCACCCGTTATCGGACAGGGGCCTACCAAGAGACCCAGTACTTC
-	TRBV11-3	-	TRBJ2-4	CASSLGEVRNIAKNIQYF	TGTGCCAGCAGCTTAGGGGAAGTGAGGAATATAGCCAAAAACATTCAGTACTTC